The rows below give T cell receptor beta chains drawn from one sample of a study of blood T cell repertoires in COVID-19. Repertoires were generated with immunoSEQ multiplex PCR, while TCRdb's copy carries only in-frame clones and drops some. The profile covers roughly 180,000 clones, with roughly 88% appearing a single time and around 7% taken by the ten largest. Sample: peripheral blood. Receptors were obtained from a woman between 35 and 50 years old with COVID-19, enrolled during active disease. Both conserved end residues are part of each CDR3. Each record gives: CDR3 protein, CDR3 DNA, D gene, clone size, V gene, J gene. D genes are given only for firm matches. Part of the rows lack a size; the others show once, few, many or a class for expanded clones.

CASSEASYGYTF	TGTGCCAGCAGTGAAGCCAGCTATGGCTACACCTTC	-	-	TRBV2	TRBJ1-2
CASSWAGASNQPQHF	TGTGCCAGTAGTTGGGCAGGGGCTAGCAATCAGCCCCAGCATTTT	-	-	TRBV19	TRBJ1-5
CASSLLGGTGSGNGNTIYF	TGTGCCAGCAGCCTGCTCGGCGGGACAGGGTCGGGGAATGGAAACACCATATATTTT	TRBD1	-	TRBV3-1/TRBV3-2	TRBJ1-3
CASSLIGWTGDYEQYF	TGTGCCAGCAGTTTAATAGGTTGGACAGGGGACTACGAGCAGTACTTC	TRBD1	-	TRBV27	TRBJ2-7
CASSFSTGLPYNEQFF	TGTGCCAGCAGCTTTTCGACGGGACTCCCCTACAATGAGCAGTTCTTC	-	-	TRBV5-4	TRBJ2-1
CSVPARASITTDTQYF	TGCAGCGTGCCAGCAAGAGCGTCTATAACAACAGATACGCAGTATTTT	-	-	TRBV29-1	TRBJ2-3
CASSRTVSYEQYF	TGTGCCAGCAGTCGGACAGTCTCCTACGAGCAGTACTTC	-	-	TRBV27	TRBJ2-7
CASRDQRGSTDTQYF	TGCGCCAGCAGGGATCAGCGGGGGAGCACAGATACGCAGTATTTT	TRBD2	few	TRBV5-1	TRBJ2-3
CASSQFQLGSTDTQYF	TGTGCCAGCAGCCAATTTCAACTAGGTAGCACAGATACGCAGTATTTT	-	-	TRBV14	TRBJ2-3
CASSPTGAFTDTQYF	TGTGCCAGCTCACCAACAGGGGCATTCACAGATACGCAGTATTTT	TRBD1	-	TRBV18	TRBJ2-3
CASSYLGQGADTQYF	TGTGCCAGCAGTTACCTTGGACAGGGTGCAGATACGCAGTATTTT	TRBD1	-	TRBV6-5	TRBJ2-3
CASSLTGVEQYF	TGTGCCAGCAGCTTGACAGGAGTTGAGCAGTACTTC	-	-	TRBV7-9	TRBJ2-7
CASSVTGANEKLFF	TGTGCCAGTAGCGTGACAGGCGCTAATGAAAAACTGTTTTTT	-	-	TRBV19	TRBJ1-4
CASSLSIQGARQPQHF	TGTGCCAGCAGTTTATCGATCCAGGGGGCTCGGCAGCCCCAGCATTTT	TRBD1	-	TRBV27	TRBJ1-5
CASSPGPNYGYTF	TGTGCCAGCTCACCAGGGCCTAACTATGGCTACACCTTC	-	-	TRBV18	TRBJ1-2
CASSLATGDTEAFF	TGTGCCAGCAGCTTGGCCACGGGGGACACTGAAGCTTTCTTT	-	-	TRBV7-9	TRBJ1-1
CASRKGGANQPQHF	TGTGCCAGCCGGAAAGGGGGCGCAAATCAGCCCCAGCATTTT	TRBD1	-	TRBV2	TRBJ1-5
CASRWTSGSDTQYF	TGTGCCAGTCGTTGGACTAGCGGATCAGATACGCAGTATTTT	TRBD2	-	TRBV19	TRBJ2-3